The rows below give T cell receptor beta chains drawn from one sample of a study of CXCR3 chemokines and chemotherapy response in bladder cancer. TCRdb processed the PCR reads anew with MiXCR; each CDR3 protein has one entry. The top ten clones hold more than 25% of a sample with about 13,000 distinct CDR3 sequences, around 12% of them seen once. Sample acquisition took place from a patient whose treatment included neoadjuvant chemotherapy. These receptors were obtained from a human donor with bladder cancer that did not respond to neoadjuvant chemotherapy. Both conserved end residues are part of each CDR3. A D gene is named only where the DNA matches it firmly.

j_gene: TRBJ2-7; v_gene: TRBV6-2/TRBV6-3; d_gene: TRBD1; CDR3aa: CASAPPGGVNEQYF
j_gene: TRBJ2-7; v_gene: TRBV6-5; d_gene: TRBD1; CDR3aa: CASSQDREKQYF
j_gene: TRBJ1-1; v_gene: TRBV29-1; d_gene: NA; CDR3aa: CSVARDGNTEAFF
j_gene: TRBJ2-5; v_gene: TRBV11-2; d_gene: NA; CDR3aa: CASSLNYQETQYF
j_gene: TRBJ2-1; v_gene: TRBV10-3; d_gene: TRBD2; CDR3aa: CAAQASGRGDEQFF
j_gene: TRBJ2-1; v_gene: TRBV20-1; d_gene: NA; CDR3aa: CSARRQPNEQFF
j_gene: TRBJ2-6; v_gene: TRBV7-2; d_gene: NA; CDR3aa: CASSQGGTVYSGANVLTF
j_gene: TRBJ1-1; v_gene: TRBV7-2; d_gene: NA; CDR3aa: CASSLRSDMNTEAFF
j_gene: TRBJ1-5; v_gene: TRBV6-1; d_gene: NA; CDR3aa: CASSEGAGGGQPQHF
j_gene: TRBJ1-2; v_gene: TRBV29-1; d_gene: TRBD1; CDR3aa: CSVRTGRSNTF
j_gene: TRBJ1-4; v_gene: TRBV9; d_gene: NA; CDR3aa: CASSVGLLQGNEKLFF
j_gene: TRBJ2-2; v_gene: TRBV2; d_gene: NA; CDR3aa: CASSDNRVAGELFF
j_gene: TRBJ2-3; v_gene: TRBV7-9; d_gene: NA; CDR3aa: CASSTPSLRPGTDTQYF
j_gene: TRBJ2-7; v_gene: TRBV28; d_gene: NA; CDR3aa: CASSLGRYTARRSYEQYF
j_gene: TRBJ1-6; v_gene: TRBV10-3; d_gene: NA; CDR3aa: CASSNPGNSPLHF
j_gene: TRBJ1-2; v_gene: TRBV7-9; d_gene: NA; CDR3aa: CASSLGGGAYGYTF
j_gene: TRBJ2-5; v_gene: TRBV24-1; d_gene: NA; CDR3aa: CATSDLSSQETQYF
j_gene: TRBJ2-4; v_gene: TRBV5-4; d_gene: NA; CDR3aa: CASSLGTGRNIQYF
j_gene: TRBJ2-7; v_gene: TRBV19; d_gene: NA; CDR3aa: CASSIDSRVGYEQYF
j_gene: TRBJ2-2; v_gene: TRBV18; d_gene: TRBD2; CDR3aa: CASSPRTSTGELFF
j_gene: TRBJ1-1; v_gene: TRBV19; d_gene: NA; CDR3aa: CASSIDFDAGQAFF
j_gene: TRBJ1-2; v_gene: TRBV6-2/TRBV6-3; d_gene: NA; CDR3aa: CASTAEGTYGYTF
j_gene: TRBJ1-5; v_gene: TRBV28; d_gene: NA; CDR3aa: CASSLGAGRYSNQPQHF
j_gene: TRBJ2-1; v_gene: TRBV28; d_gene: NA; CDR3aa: CATGGFEPNGEQFF
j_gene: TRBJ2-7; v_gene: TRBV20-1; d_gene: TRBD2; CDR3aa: CSAPGLAGGAEQYF
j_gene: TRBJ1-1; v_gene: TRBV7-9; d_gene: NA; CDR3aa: CASSLALSEAFF
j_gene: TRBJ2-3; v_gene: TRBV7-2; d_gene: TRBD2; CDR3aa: CASSPEGTGGLRTQYF
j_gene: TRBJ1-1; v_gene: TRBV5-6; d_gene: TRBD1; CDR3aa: CASSPRTGVTEAFF
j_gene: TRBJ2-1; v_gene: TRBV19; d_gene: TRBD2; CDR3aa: CASSTVGTSGRGEQFF
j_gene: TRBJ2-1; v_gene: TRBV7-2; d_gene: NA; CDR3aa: CASSSQDNEQFF
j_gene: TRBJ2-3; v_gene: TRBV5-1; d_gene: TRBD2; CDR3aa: CASSQGLAGDYTDTQYF
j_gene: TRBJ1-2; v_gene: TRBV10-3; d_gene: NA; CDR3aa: CAISEGPGKHSSLNYGYTF
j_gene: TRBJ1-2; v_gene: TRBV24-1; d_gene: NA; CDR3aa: CATSPGPNYGYTF
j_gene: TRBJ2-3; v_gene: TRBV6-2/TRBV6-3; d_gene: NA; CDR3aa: CASSYFKDTQYF
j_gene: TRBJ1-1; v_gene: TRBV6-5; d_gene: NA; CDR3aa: CASALGTTEAFF
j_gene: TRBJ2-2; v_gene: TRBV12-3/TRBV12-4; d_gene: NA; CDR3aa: CASSFGGGLNTGELFF
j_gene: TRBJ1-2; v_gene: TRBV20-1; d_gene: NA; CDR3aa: CSARDTNYGYTF
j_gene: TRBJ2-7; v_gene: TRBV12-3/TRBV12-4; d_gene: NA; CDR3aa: CASTNGGSEQYF
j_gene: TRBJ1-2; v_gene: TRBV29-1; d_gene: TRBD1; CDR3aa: CSIVGGQGYTF
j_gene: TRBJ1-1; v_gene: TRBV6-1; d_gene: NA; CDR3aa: CASSPQGSGEAFF
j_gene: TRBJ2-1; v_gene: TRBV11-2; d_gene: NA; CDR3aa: CASSRRLLASYNEQFF
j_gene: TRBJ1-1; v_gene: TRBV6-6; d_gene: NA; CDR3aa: CASTQGGKAFF